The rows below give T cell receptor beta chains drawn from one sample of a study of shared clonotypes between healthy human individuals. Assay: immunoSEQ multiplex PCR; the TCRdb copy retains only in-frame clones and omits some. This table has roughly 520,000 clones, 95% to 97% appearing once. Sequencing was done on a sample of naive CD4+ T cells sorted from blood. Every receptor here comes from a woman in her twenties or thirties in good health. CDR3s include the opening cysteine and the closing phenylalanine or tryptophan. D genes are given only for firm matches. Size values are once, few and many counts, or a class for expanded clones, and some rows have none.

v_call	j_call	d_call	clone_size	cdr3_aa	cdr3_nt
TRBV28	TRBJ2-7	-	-	CASTLGSNSYEQYF	TGTGCCAGCACCCTAGGATCAAACTCCTACGAGCAGTACTTC
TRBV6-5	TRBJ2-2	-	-	CASSYSISGPTGELFF	TGTGCCAGCAGTTACTCCATTTCGGGCCCCACCGGGGAGCTGTTTTTT
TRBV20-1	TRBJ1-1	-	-	CSASRFPEAFF	TGCAGTGCCAGCCGGTTCCCTGAAGCTTTCTTT
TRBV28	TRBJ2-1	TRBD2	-	CASSQGLAVYNEQFF	TGTGCCAGCAGTCAAGGACTAGCGGTTTACAATGAGCAGTTCTTC
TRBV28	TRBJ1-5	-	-	CASTPLRSTGNHRPQHF	TGTGCCAGCACCCCTCTAAGAAGTACAGGGAATCATCGCCCCCAGCATTTT
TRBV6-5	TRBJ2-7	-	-	CASSYRLAWEQYF	TGTGCCAGCAGTTACCGTTTAGCTTGGGAGCAGTACTTC
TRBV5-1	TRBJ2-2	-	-	CASSLIGRANTGELFF	TGCGCCAGCAGCTTGATTGGGCGGGCCAACACCGGGGAGCTGTTTTTT
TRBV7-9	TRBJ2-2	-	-	CASSLFELTGELFF	TGTGCCAGCAGCTTATTCGAACTCACCGGGGAGCTGTTTTTT
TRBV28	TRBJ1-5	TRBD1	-	CASSHIRTGGLPQHF	TGTGCCAGCAGCCACATTCGGACAGGGGGCCTGCCCCAGCATTTT
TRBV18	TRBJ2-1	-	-	CASSPSPGNEQFF	TGTGCCAGCTCACCTTCGCCCGGGAACGAGCAGTTCTTC
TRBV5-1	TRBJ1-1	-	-	CASSLMGRNTEAFF	TGCGCCAGCAGCTTGATGGGGAGGAACACTGAAGCTTTCTTT
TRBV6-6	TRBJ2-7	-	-	CASRGMDGGPSTEQYF	TGTGCCAGCAGGGGGATGGACGGAGGGCCCTCCACCGAGCAGTACTTC
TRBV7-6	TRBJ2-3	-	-	CASSARGPTDTQYF	TGTGCCAGCAGCGCGCGGGGTCCCACAGATACGCAGTATTTT
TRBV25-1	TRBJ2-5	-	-	CASSEGAGGSIQETQYF	TGTGCCAGCAGTGAAGGTGCAGGGGGGTCGATTCAAGAGACCCAGTACTTC
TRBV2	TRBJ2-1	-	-	CASRGLTYNEQFF	TGTGCCAGCAGAGGACTCACCTACAATGAGCAGTTCTTC
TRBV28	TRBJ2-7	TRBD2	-	CASSGTSRAYEQYF	TGTGCCAGCAGTGGGACTAGCAGAGCCTACGAGCAGTACTTC
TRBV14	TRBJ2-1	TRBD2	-	CASSHQTGTSGSNEQFF	TGTGCCAGCAGCCACCAAACCGGGACTAGCGGGAGTAATGAGCAGTTCTTC
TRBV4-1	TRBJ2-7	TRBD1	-	CASSQADRGRYSYEQYF	TGCGCCAGCAGCCAGGCCGACAGGGGCCGTTACTCCTACGAGCAGTACTTC
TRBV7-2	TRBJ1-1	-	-	CASSSQALRNTEAFF	TGTGCCAGCAGCTCCCAAGCCTTGAGGAACACTGAAGCTTTCTTT
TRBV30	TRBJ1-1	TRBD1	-	CAWRRQGALGRAFF	TGTGCCTGGAGAAGACAGGGGGCCTTAGGTCGAGCTTTCTTT
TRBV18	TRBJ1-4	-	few	CASSPVDATNEKLFF	TGTGCCAGCTCACCAGTCGATGCAACTAATGAAAAACTGTTTTTT
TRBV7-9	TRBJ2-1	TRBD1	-	CASSLARGGEDNEQFF	TGTGCCAGCAGCTTAGCAAGAGGGGGCGAAGACAATGAGCAGTTCTTC
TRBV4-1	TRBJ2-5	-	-	CASSHPLGEQYF	TGCGCCAGCAGCCACCCCCTGGGAGAGCAGTACTTC
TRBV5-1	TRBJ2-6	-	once	CASSAYYSGANVLTF	TGCGCCAGCAGCGCATATTACTCTGGGGCCAACGTCCTGACTTTC
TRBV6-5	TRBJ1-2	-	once	CASSYGLDYGYTF	TGTGCCAGCAGTTACGGGCTGGACTATGGCTACACCTTC
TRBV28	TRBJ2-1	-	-	CASSFQLAKNEQFF	TGTGCCAGCAGTTTTCAGTTAGCGAAGAATGAGCAGTTCTTC
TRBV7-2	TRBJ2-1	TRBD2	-	CASSLAGAGVREFF	TGTGCCAGCAGCTTAGCCGGTGCGGGAGTTCGGGAGTTCTTC
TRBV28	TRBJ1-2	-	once	CASSLLYGYTF	TGTGCCAGCAGTCTTTTATATGGCTACACCTTC
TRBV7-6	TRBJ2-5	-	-	CASSLAPDPWAQYF	TGTGCCAGCAGCTTAGCGCCTGACCCATGGGCCCAGTACTTC
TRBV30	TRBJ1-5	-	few	CAWSAQGIQPQHF	TGTGCCTGGAGTGCCCAGGGGATTCAGCCCCAGCATTTT
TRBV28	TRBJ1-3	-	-	CASSSGTSGNTIYF	TGTGCCAGCAGTTCAGGAACTTCTGGAAACACCATATATTTT
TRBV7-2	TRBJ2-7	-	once	CASSLRGYSYEQYF	TGTGCCAGCAGCTTACGGGGCTACTCCTACGAGCAGTACTTC
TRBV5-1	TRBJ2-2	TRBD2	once	CASSLPGLAGFGELFF	TGCGCCAGCAGCTTACCGGGACTAGCGGGATTCGGGGAGCTGTTTTTT
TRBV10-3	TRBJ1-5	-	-	CAISEQGDQPQHF	TGTGCCATCAGTGAACAGGGAGATCAGCCCCAGCATTTT
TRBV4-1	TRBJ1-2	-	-	CASSQDTSLGAANYGYTF	TGCGCCAGCAGCCAAGATACTAGCCTCGGGGCTGCTAACTATGGCTACACCTTC
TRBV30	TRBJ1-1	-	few	CAWRAGMNTEAFF	TGTGCCTGGAGGGCCGGGATGAACACTGAAGCTTTCTTT